Detailed here is one T cell receptor beta chain. Repertoires were generated with immunoSEQ multiplex PCR, while TCRdb's copy carries only in-frame clones and drops some. The sample includes 120,000 or so clones, around 85% of them seen just once. This sample was taken from a study of radiation and T cells in renal cell carcinoma. On the study more broadly: Nephrectomy followed 15 Gy stereotactic body radiation by 4 weeks.

Trimming pared 3 bases from V and 4 bases from J, leaving 3 bases between. In germline, CDR1 is SGHDN, CDR2 FVKESK. The CDR3 spans 12 residues. Regarding time point: blood 2 weeks post-SBRT. Stated treatment: 15 Gy SBRT to primary tumor, nephrectomy 4 weeks later. Serial blood draws occurred at baseline and 2 and 4 weeks post-SBRT. This renal cell carcinoma was of the clear cell type. Sequenced material: blood, taken from a patient whose treatment included radiotherapy and nephrectomy. V usage is TRBV14 and J usage is TRBJ1-4; D is undetermined. This TCR was sampled from a man between 45 and 60 years old with renal cell carcinoma. CDR3 loop: CASSQGNEKLFF. CDR3 nucleotides: TGTGCCAGCAGCCAGGGTAATGAAAAACTGTTTTTT.